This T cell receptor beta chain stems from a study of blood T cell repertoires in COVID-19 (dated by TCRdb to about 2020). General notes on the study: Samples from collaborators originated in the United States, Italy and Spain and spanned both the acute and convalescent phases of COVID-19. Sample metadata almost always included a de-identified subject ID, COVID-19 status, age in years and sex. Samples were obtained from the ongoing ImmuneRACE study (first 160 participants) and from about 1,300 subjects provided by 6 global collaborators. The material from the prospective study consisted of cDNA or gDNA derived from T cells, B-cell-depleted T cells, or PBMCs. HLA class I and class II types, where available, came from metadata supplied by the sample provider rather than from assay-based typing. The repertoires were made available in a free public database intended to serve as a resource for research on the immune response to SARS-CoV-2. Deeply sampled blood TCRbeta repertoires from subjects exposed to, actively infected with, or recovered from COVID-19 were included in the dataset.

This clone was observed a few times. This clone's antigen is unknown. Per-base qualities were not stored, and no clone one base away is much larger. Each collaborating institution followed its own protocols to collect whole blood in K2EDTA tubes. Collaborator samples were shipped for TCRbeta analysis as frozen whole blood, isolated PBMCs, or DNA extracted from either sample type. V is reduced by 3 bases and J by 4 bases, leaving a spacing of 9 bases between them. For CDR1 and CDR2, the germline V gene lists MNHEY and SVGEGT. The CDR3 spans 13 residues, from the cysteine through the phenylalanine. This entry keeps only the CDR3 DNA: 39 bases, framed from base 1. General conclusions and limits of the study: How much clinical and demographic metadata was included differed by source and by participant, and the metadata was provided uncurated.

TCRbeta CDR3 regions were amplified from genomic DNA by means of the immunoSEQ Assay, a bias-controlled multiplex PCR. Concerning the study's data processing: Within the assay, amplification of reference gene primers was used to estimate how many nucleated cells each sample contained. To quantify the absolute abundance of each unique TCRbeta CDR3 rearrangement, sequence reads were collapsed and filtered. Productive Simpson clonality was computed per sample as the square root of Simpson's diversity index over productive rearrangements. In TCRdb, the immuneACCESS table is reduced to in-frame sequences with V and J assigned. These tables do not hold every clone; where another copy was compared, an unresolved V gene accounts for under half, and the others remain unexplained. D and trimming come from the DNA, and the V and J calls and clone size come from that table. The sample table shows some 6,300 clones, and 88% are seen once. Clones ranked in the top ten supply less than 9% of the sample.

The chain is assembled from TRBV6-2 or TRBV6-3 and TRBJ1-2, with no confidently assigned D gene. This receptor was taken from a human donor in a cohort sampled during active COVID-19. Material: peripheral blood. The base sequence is TGTGCCAGCAGTTATGACACAAGCTATGGCTACACCTTC. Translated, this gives CASSYDTSYGYTF.